The 30 T cell receptor beta chains below come from one sample, sequenced in a study of beta chain features in type 1 diabetes. The authors reverse transcribed all of the isolated RNA, so sequencing captured expressed TCRB transcripts. The data were produced by immunoSEQ multiplex PCR, yet TCRdb's version contains in-frame clones alone and is incomplete. Of about 900,000 clones listed, roughly 16% are singletons. Sample: naive CD4+ T cells from blood. The origin of the receptors is a woman aged 18-29 years in good health.

The chain is built from TRBV28 and TRBJ2-7; tentative D call: TRBD2 (5 bases). The CDR3 extends over 12 amino acids. Germline V lookup: CDR1 MDHEN, CDR2 SYDVKM. Trimming took 8 bases from V and 2 from J, leaving 10 bases between them. The CDR3 region has the DNA TGTGCCAGCCAGACTATTACCTACGAGCAGTACTTC. This translates into CASQTITYEQYF.

The V and J genes are TRBV27 and TRBJ2-5; the D gene is possibly TRBD2 (6 bases). The V end was cut by 3 bases, the J end by 5 bases, with 10 bases between. The CDR3 consists of 13 residues. Germline lookup yields CDR1 MNHEY and CDR2 SMNVEV (reference sequence). The CDR3 loop is CASSFTGVETQYF. The CDR3 coding sequence is TGTGCCAGCAGTTTTACGGGAGTGGAGACCCAGTACTTC.

The genes are TRBV5-8 and TRBJ2-1; possible D gene TRBD2, 5 bases. Per germline, CDR1 SGHTS and CDR2 YDEGEE. The CDR3 has 13 amino acids. Trimming cost V 3 bases and J 8 bases, with 12 bases left between them. In DNA form, the CDR3 reads TGTGCCAGCAGCTCGGGCCCGGAGGATGAGCAGTTCTTC. This translates into CASSSGPEDEQFF. Looking up the rest from reference TRBV5-8 and TRBJ2-1 gives the full variable domain: EAGVTQSPTHLIKTRGQQATLRCSPISGHTSVYWYQQALGLGLQFLLWYDEGEERNRGNFPPRFSGRQFPNYSSELNVNALELEDSALYLCASSSGPEDEQFFGPGTRLTVL.

This rearrangement joins TRBV7-3 to TRBJ1-4; D unresolved. From germline, CDR1 is SGHTA and CDR2 FQGTGA. CDR3 length: 15 residues. V lost 5 bases to trimming and J lost 3 bases, with 13 bases between them. The CDR3: CASSLRGYPNEKLFF. The DNA for the CDR3 is TGTGCCAGCAGCCTGCGGGGATATCCTAATGAAAAACTGTTTTTT.

This chain links TRBV6-6 with TRBJ1-3; D is perhaps TRBD1 (5 bases). Trimming cost V 3 bases and J 0 bases, with 9 bases left between them. The CDR3 length is 15 residues. From germline, CDR1 is MNHNY and CDR2 SVGAGI (reference sequence). The CDR3, as DNA: TGTGCCAGCAGTTATGCAGGGAGCTCTGGAAACACCATATATTTT. Translated, it gives CASSYAGSSGNTIYF.

This chain connects TRBV18 to TRBJ2-1; TRBD2 might be the D (6 bases). CDR3 length: 17 residues. Trimming pared 3 bases from V and 2 bases from J, leaving 17 bases between. Germline lookup yields CDR1 KGHSH and CDR2 LQKENI. CDR3 region: CASSPSGGGNTYNEQFF. The CDR3 DNA sequence: TGTGCCAGCTCACCTAGCGGCGGAGGTAACACCTACAATGAGCAGTTCTTC.

This clone has only a few counts. This chain links TRBV27 with TRBJ1-4; D possibly corresponds to TRBD1 (6 bases). V was clipped by 5 bases and J by 8 bases, with 15 bases between them. The germline CDR1 and CDR2 sequences are MNHEY and SMNVEV (reference sequence). The CDR3 sequence is 14 residues long. CDR3 sequence: CASSDGTRREKLFF. The CDR3 DNA follows: TGTGCCAGCAGTGACGGGACACGAAGAGAAAAACTGTTTTTT.

This clone occurred a few times. The rearrangement links TRBV19 to TRBJ1-1, with 7 bases that match TRBD1. Germline assignment: CDR1 LNHDA and CDR2 SQIVND (reference sequence). J lost 4 bases, V lost 5 bases, and 4 bases had no gene match. The CDR3 length is 13 residues. CDR3 residues: CASSRRQGTEAFF. The DNA of the CDR3 is TGTGCCAGTAGTCGCCGACAGGGCACTGAAGCTTTCTTT.

The chain carries TRBV7-2 and TRBJ1-4; D may be TRBD1 (5 bases). The CDR3 loop spans 14 amino acids. Looked up from germline, CDR1 is SGHTA and CDR2 is FQGNSA. V was pared by 5 bases and J by 3 bases, with 10 bases between. Here the CDR3 DNA reads TGTGCCAGCAGCGTGTGGGGACCTAATGAAAAACTGTTTTTT. Translated: CASSVWGPNEKLFF. Together with reference TRBV7-2 and TRBJ1-4, the CDR3 gives the full variable domain: GAGVSQSPSNKVTEKGKDVELRCDPISGHTALYWYRQSLGQGLEFLIYFQGNSAPDKSGLPSDRFSAERTGGSVSTLTIQRTQQEDSAVYLCASSVWGPNEKLFFGSGTQLSVL.

This clone has a handful of counts. The chain carries TRBV15 and TRBJ2-7, with 8 bases that match TRBD2. Germline lookup yields CDR1 LNHNV and CDR2 YYDKDF (reference sequence). The CDR3 consists of 13 residues. J gave up 11 bases and V 0 bases, and 6 bases lay outside the gene matches. The CDR3 reads CATSRDREGWEYF. CDR3 nucleotides: TGTGCCACCAGCAGAGATCGGGAGGGTTGGGAGTACTTC.

The rearrangement uses TRBV28 and TRBJ2-1; possibly TRBD1 for D (5 bases). This CDR3 spans 16 amino acids. From germline, CDR1 is MDHEN and CDR2 SYDVKM. Trimming removed 5 bases at V and 0 bases at J, with 14 bases between. The CDR3 DNA reads TGTGCCAGCAGTCCTCAGGGCAGGAGCTCCTACAATGAGCAGTTCTTC. Translation: CASSPQGRSSYNEQFF.

This clone appeared a few times. V and J are TRBV20-1 and TRBJ1-1, with D uncertain. The CDR3 is made up of 11 amino acids. The germline gives CDR1 DFQATT, CDR2 SNEGSKA (reference sequence). Trimming removed 1 base at V and 7 bases at J, with 7 bases between. The CDR3 protein is CSARAHFEAFF. CDR3 DNA sequence: TGCAGTGCTAGAGCCCACTTTGAAGCTTTCTTT.

This clone was seen only a few times. In nucleotides, the CDR3 is TGTGCCAGCAGCTTGAGGCCAGGGGATCAGCCCCAGCATTTT. It yields the protein CASSLRPGDQPQHF. The chain combines TRBV5-6 with TRBJ1-5, with D possibly matching TRBD1 (6 bases). The CDR3 covers 14 residues. V dropped 1 base and J dropped 5 bases, with 10 bases sitting between them. Germline values: CDR1 SGHDT, CDR2 YYEEEE.

This clone was recorded a few times. This chain links TRBV7-2 with TRBJ2-6; D gene uncertain. Trimming removed 2 bases from V and 1 base from J, with 15 bases in between. CDR1 SGHTA and CDR2 FQGNSA come from the germline V gene. The CDR3 contains 18 residues. CDR3 loop: CASSLSWGPRSGANVLTF. The DNA for the CDR3 is TGTGCCAGCAGCTTAAGTTGGGGTCCCCGTTCTGGGGCCAACGTCCTGACTTTC. Combining the CDR3 with reference TRBV7-2 and TRBJ2-6 gives the whole variable domain GAGVSQSPSNKVTEKGKDVELRCDPISGHTALYWYRQSLGQGLEFLIYFQGNSAPDKSGLPSDRFSAERTGGSVSTLTIQRTQQEDSAVYLCASSLSWGPRSGANVLTFGAGSRLTVL.

This clone was observed a few times. The chain recombines TRBV18 with TRBJ1-5; perhaps TRBD1 as D (6 bases). Germline CDR1 and CDR2: KGHSH and LQKENI. The V end was cut by 6 bases, the J end by 7 bases, with 16 bases between. The length of the CDR3 is 14 residues. The CDR3 DNA follows: TGTGCCAGCTCCCCAGGCGGAGGGGGACAGCCCCAGCATTTT. Amino acid sequence: CASSPGGGGQPQHF.

About this clone itself: A junction end diverges from the germline sequence, so it may reflect a read error. CDR3 sequence: CASSYWGPNTETFF. For the CDR3, the DNA is TGTGCCAGCAGTTACTGGGGCCCGAACACTGAAACTTTCTTT. The chain uses TRBV6-7 and TRBJ1-1; TRBD1 is a possible D gene (5 bases). TRBV6-7 is an ORF, and what it does is uncertain. The CDR3 loop spans 14 amino acids.

This chain uses TRBV7-3 with TRBJ2-1; TRBD2 might be the D (5 bases). With 1 base removed from V and 1 base from J, the gap between germline ends came to 8 bases. There are 15 residues in the CDR3. Germline CDR1 SGHTA, CDR2 FQGTGA. In nucleotides, the CDR3 is TGTGCCAGCAGCTTAATAGCGCAATCCTACAATGAGCAGTTCTTC. Translation gives CASSLIAQSYNEQFF.

The V call is TRBV9, the J call TRBJ2-5; 11 nucleotides agree with TRBD2. V trimming: 3 bases; J trimming: 5 bases; junction bases outside the gene matches: 9. The CDR3 covers 16 residues. Germline loops: CDR1 SGDLS, CDR2 YYNGEE. The CDR3: CASSGILAGGPETQYF. Written as DNA, the CDR3 is TGTGCCAGCAGCGGAATATTAGCGGGAGGGCCGGAGACCCAGTACTTC.

There are a few counts of this clone. The chain has TRBV10-3 and TRBJ2-3; perhaps TRBD2 as D (5 bases). The CDR3 runs to 15 residues. Trimming took 5 bases from V and 3 from J, leaving 15 bases between them. The germline V gene encodes CDR1 ENHRY and CDR2 SYGVKD. This chain's CDR3 is CAISSREKATDTQYF. The CDR3 DNA reads as TGTGCCATCAGTTCGAGGGAGAAGGCGACAGATACGCAGTATTTT.

The genes are TRBV5-6 and TRBJ2-3, with 10 bases lining up with TRBD2. CDR1 and CDR2 from the germline V gene are SGHDT and YYEEEE. Trimming removed 3 bases from V and 1 base from J; junction bases left unmatched: 8. There are 17 residues in the CDR3. The CDR3: CASSSPVGTSGTDTQYF. CDR3 coding DNA: TGTGCCAGCAGCTCACCCGTCGGGACTAGCGGCACAGATACGCAGTATTTT. The full variable domain, in which reference TRBV5-6 and TRBJ2-3 provide the parts outside the CDR3, is DAGVTQSPTHLIKTRGQQVTLRCSPKSGHDTVSWYQQALGQGPQFIFQYYEEEERQRGNFPDRFSGHQFPNYSSELNVNALLLGDSALYLCASSSPVGTSGTDTQYFGPGTRLTVL.

Here the CDR3 DNA reads TGTGCCAGTAGTATTGGGCGGCCCGCCAATGAGCAGTTCTTC. Amino acids: CASSIGRPANEQFF. The rearrangement uses TRBV19 and TRBJ2-1; D is uncertain. The CDR3 runs 14 residues. V lost 3 bases to trimming and J lost 6 bases, with 12 bases between them. Per the germline V gene, CDR1 is LNHDA and CDR2 is SQIVND (reference sequence).

V gene TRBV4-2 combines with J gene TRBJ2-2; D assignment may be TRBD1 or TRBD2 (5 bases each). This CDR3 has 17 amino acids. V lost 2 bases to trimming and J lost 1 base, with 14 bases between them. Germline lookup yields CDR1 LGHNA and CDR2 YNFKEQ. CDR3 nucleotides: TGTGCCAGCAGCCAATCCTGGGCAGGGAGGAACACCGGGGAGCTGTTTTTT. It specifies CASSQSWAGRNTGELFF.

This clone came up a few times. The chain employs TRBV6-6 and TRBJ2-1; D is possibly TRBD2 (5 bases). Between the trimmed V and J ends, which lost 5 bases and 5 bases, there was a span of 7 bases. Germline values: CDR1 MNHNY, CDR2 SVGAGI (reference sequence). CDR3 size: 12 residues. The CDR3 DNA follows: TGTGCCAGCAGTATACTAGACAATGAGCAGTTCTTC. It translates to CASSILDNEQFF.

A few counts support this clone. The junction shows a germline mismatch at one end, possibly a read error. This chain uses TRBV27 with TRBJ1-2, with 7 bases that match TRBD1. Germline lookup yields CDR1 MNHEY and CDR2 SMNVEV (reference sequence). There are 14 residues in the CDR3. The CDR3 bases are TGTGCCAGCAGTCTATCGACAGGGCACTATGGCTACACCTTC. Translating it yields CASSLSTGHYGYTF.

In its sample, this clone was seen a few times. The V call is TRBV5-1, the J call TRBJ2-2, with 8 bases lining up with TRBD1. V lost 4 bases to trimming and J lost 5 bases; unmatched junction nucleotides: 7. The germline V gene has CDR1 SGHRS and CDR2 YFSETQ. CDR3 length: 15 residues. The CDR3 loop reads CASSLTGDGTGELFF. The CDR3 DNA sequence: TGCGCCAGCAGCCTGACAGGGGATGGGACCGGGGAGCTGTTTTTT.

The chain links TRBV4-3 to TRBJ2-3, with D perhaps matching TRBD2 (6 bases). V lost 1 base and J lost 4, with 15 bases in between. This CDR3 is built from 16 residues. Looked up from germline, CDR1 is LGHNA and CDR2 is YSLEER. This CDR3 reads CASSQGPGSRPDTQYF. DNA of the CDR3: TGCGCCAGCAGCCAAGGGCCCGGGAGTCGGCCAGATACGCAGTATTTT.

In its sample, this clone was seen a few times. This chain joins TRBV4-1 and TRBJ1-3; D not certain. The germline gives CDR1 MGHRA, CDR2 YSYEKL. This CDR3 is built from 15 residues. V lost 1 base to trimming and J lost 4 bases, with 11 bases between them. CDR3 DNA: TGCGCCAGCAGCCAAGGATGGCCAGTCGGAAACACCATATATTTT. Translating it yields CASSQGWPVGNTIYF.

CDR3 loop: CASKGAGMETQYF. The CDR3 DNA is TGTGCCAGTAAGGGGGCGGGGATGGAGACCCAGTACTTC. The chain carries TRBV19 and TRBJ2-5, with TRBD1 as a possible D gene (7 bases). Trimming took 7 bases from V and 5 from J, leaving 14 bases between them. Germline assignment: CDR1 LNHDA and CDR2 SQIVND (reference sequence). This CDR3 is 13 amino acids long.

This rearrangement joins TRBV11-1 to TRBJ2-7, with 13 bases fitting TRBD2. Looked up from germline, CDR1 is SGHAT and CDR2 is FQDESV (reference sequence). This CDR3 comprises 15 residues. Germline trimming cut 5 bases from V and 4 bases from J; bases unmatched to any gene: 5. This CDR3 is CASSPGLAGLYEQYF. The CDR3 nucleotides read TGTGCCAGCAGCCCGGGACTAGCGGGACTTTACGAGCAGTACTTC. The variable domain in full, completed from reference TRBV11-1 and TRBJ2-7, reads EAEVAQSPRYKITEKSQAVAFWCDPISGHATLYWYRQILGQGPELLVQFQDESVVDDSQLPKDRFSAERLKGVDSTLKIQPAELGDSAMYLCASSPGLAGLYEQYFGPGTRLTVT.

A few counts support this clone. This rearrangement joins TRBV11-2 to TRBJ2-1; 10 bases are shared with TRBD2. This CDR3 is built from 14 residues. Unmatched junction bases numbered 6, after V lost 4 bases and J lost 9 bases. CDR1 and CDR2 from the germline V gene are SGHAT and FQNNGV. The DNA for the CDR3 is TGTGCCAGCAGCTGGTCTAGCGGGAGTGGTGAGCAGTTCTTC. Translation gives CASSWSSGSGEQFF.